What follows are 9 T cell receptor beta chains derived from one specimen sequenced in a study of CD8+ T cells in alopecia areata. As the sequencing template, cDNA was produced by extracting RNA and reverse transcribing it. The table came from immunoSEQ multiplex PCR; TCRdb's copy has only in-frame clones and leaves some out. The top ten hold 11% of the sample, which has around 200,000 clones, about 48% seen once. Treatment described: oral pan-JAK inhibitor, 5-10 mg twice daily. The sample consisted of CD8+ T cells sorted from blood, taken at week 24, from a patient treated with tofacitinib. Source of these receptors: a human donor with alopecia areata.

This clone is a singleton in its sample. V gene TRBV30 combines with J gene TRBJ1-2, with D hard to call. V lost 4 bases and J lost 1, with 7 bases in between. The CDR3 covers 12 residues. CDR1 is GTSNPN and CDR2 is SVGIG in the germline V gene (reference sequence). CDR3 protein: CAWTEINYGYTF. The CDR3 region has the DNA TGTGCCTGGACAGAAATTAACTATGGCTACACCTTC. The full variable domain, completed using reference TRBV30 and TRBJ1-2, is SQTIHQWPATLVQPVGSPLSLECTVEGTSNPNLYWYRQAAGRGLQLLFYSVGIGQISSEVPQNLSASRPQDRQFILSSKKLLLSDSGFYLCAWTEINYGYTFGSGTRLTVV.

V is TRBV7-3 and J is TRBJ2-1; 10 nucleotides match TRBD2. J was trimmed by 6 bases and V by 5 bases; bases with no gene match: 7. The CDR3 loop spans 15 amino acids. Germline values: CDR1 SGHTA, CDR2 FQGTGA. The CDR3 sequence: CASSRVAGGLNEQFF. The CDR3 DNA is TGTGCCAGCAGCCGGGTAGCGGGGGGACTCAATGAGCAGTTCTTC.

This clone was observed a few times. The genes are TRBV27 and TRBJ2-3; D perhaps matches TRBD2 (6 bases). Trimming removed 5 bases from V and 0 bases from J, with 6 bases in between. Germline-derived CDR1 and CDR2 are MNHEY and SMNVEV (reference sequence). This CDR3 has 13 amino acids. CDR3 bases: TGTGCCAGCAGTGGGACTAGCACAGATACGCAGTATTTT. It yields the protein CASSGTSTDTQYF.

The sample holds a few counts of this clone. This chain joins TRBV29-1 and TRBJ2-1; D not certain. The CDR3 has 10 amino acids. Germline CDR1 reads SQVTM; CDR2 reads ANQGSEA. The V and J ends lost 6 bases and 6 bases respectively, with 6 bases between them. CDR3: CSVPANEQFF. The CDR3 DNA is TGCAGCGTCCCCGCCAATGAGCAGTTCTTC.

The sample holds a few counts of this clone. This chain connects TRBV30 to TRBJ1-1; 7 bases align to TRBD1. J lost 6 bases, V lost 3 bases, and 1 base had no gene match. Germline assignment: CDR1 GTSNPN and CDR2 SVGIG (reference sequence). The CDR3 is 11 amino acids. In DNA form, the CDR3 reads TGTGCCTGGAGGGACAGGCCTGAAGCTTTCTTT. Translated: CAWRDRPEAFF.

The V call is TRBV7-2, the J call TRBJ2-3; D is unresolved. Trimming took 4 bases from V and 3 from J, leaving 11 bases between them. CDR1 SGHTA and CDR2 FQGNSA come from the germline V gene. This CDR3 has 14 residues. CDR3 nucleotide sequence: TGTGCCAGCAGCTCCTCTAGTAGGACAGATACGCAGTATTTT. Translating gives CASSSSSRTDTQYF.

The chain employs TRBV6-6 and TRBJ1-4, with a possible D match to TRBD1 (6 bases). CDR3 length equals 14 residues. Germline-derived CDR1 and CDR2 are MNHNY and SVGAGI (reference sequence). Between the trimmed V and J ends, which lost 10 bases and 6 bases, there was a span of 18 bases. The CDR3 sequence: CATRGGRPYEKLFF. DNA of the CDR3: TGTGCCACCAGAGGGGGGAGGCCCTATGAAAAACTGTTTTTT.

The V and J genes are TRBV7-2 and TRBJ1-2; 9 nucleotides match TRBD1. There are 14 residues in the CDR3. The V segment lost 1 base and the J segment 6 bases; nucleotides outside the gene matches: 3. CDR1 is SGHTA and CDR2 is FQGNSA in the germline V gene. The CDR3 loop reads CASSLGRQGDGYTF. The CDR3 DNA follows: TGTGCCAGCAGCTTAGGGCGACAGGGGGATGGCTACACCTTC.

CDR3 amino acids: CASSIGEHTEAFF. The DNA of the CDR3 is TGTGCCAGTAGTATCGGGGAACACACTGAAGCTTTCTTT. This chain links TRBV19 with TRBJ1-1; unclear D gene. Germline CDR1 and CDR2: LNHDA and SQIVND (reference sequence). CDR3 size: 13 residues. Between the trimmed V and J ends, which lost 3 bases and 3 bases, there was a span of 8 bases.